Listed below are T cell receptor beta chains from one sample, sequenced in a study of cytotoxic CD8 clonotypes in ibrutinib-treated CLL. Generated by immunoSEQ multiplex PCR, the TCRdb table keeps only in-frame clones and is missing some. The sample contains 200,000 to 250,000 clones, roughly 70% of which appear only once. The sequences come from PBMCs, collected after 24 months of ibrutinib treatment. The receptors shown here come from a human donor with chronic lymphocytic leukemia. CDR3s include the opening cysteine and the closing phenylalanine or tryptophan. D genes are given only for firm matches. The size field is filled for only some rows; it gives once, few, many or a size class.

.	TRBV6-1	.	TRBJ1-5	CASSEDRPQHF	TGTGCCAGCAGTGAAGATCGGCCCCAGCATTTT
TRBD1	TRBV28	.	TRBJ2-7	CASSFSGTGGVEQYF	TGTGCCAGCAGTTTCTCCGGGACAGGGGGCGTCGAGCAGTACTTC
TRBD1	TRBV6-6	.	TRBJ1-1	CASSQQGANTEAFF	TGTGCCAGCAGCCAACAGGGGGCGAACACTGAAGCTTTCTTT
TRBD1	TRBV6-4	once	TRBJ1-1	CASSGTANTEAFF	TGTGCCAGCAGCGGGACAGCGAACACTGAAGCTTTCTTT
TRBD1	TRBV29-1	.	TRBJ2-7	CSVERGQGRYEQYF	TGCAGCGTTGAAAGGGGACAGGGCCGGTACGAGCAGTACTTC
.	TRBV7-6	.	TRBJ2-1	CASSLPSGSTINEQFF	TGTGCCAGCAGCCTCCCCTCCGGGAGTACTATCAATGAGCAGTTCTTC
.	TRBV30	.	TRBJ1-5	CAWNVWQQPQHF	TGTGCCTGGAATGTTTGGCAACAGCCCCAGCATTTT
TRBD2	TRBV29-1	.	TRBJ2-2	CSARGTGRGNTGELFF	TGCAGCGCCAGAGGGACGGGGAGGGGCAACACCGGGGAGCTGTTTTTT
.	TRBV5-1	once	TRBJ2-5	CASSLIGQTQYF	TGCGCCAGCAGCTTGATAGGGCAGACCCAGTACTTC
.	TRBV30	few	TRBJ1-1	CAWNPQDTEAFF	TGTGCCTGGAACCCCCAGGACACTGAAGCTTTCTTT
.	TRBV29-1	.	TRBJ1-3	CSAEGRGEFNTIYF	TGCAGCGCCGAGGGGAGGGGAGAGTTTAACACCATATATTTT
TRBD1	TRBV11-2	.	TRBJ2-7	CASSLVGQGSNEQYF	TGTGCCAGCAGCTTAGTGGGACAGGGGTCCAACGAGCAGTACTTC
.	TRBV11-3	.	TRBJ1-1	CANSRMMNTEAFF	TGTGCCAACAGCCGGATGATGAACACTGAAGCTTTCTTT